This TCR beta chain was obtained from a study of shared clonotypes between healthy human individuals. Study-wide findings and caveats: Several donors held roughly 5% of naive CD4 clonotypes in common. Memory subsets had estimated richness that was generally smaller than that of naive subsets.

Splitting of CD4+ cells produced CD45RA+ naive and CD45RA-negative memory subsets. In its sample, this clone was seen once. The target antigen is unknown. Measured with immunoSEQ multiplex PCR; TCRdb has only the in-frame clones, and not every one. The sample contains about a million clones, approximately 80% of which appear only once. This sequence was found in a young man in good health. Input material: memory CD4+ T cells sorted from blood. Documented subset: CD45RA-negative fraction.

The CDR3 protein is CASSGGTGQGRNEQFF. Written as DNA, the CDR3 is TGTGCCAGCAGCGGTGGGACAGGTCAGGGTAGGAATGAGCAGTTCTTC. This rearrangement joins TRBV9 to TRBJ2-1, with TRBD1 matching over 8 bases. The CDR3 totals 16 residues. Germline V gives CDR1 SGDLS, CDR2 YYNGEE. V trimming: 3 bases; J trimming: 7 bases; junction bases outside the gene matches: 12. Full variable domain (remainder filled in from reference TRBV9 and TRBJ2-1): DSGVTQTPKHLITATGQRVTLRCSPRSGDLSVYWYQQSLDQGLQFLIQYYNGEERAKGNILERFSAQQFPDLHSELNLSSLELGDSALYFCASSGGTGQGRNEQFFGPGTRLTVL.